This paragraph covers one T cell receptor beta chain sequence. Its antigen is unknown. With 2 bases clipped from V and 3 bases from J, the junction kept 6 bases outside the gene matches. The CDR3 consists of 16 residues. Per the germline V gene, CDR1 is SGDLS and CDR2 is YYNGEE. These data originate in a study of beta chain features in type 1 diabetes. Findings and caveats of the study: For patients, the naive, central memory and Treg TCRB repertoires appeared more alike than for healthy donors. Shorter TCRB CDR3s, moderately but significantly so, marked every one of the four CD4+ subsets in Type 1 diabetes patients.

Of the isolated RNA, all was reverse transcribed, and so the sequenced material was expressed TCRB transcripts. An average near 3.57 million reads came from naive, central memory and regulatory T cell samples. This table comes from immunoSEQ multiplex PCR, and its TCRdb copy is limited to in-frame clones, with some not included. The sample holds about 370,000 clones, over 8.5% seen once. One heparinised blood draw, averaging about 120 mL, came from each donor. Staining for CD45RO/CCR7/CD25/CD127/CD95/CD27 allowed sorting of CD4+ naive, central memory, regulatory and stem cell-like memory cells. Sequencing input: central memory CD4+ T cells from blood. V is TRBV9 and J is TRBJ2-1; TRBD2 agrees at 9 bases. The receptor's source is a man aged 25-45 years with type 1 diabetes. The DNA of the CDR3 is TGTGCCAGCAGCGTGTCTAGCGGGACCTTCTACAATGAGCAGTTCTTC. Residues: CASSVSSGTFYNEQFF.